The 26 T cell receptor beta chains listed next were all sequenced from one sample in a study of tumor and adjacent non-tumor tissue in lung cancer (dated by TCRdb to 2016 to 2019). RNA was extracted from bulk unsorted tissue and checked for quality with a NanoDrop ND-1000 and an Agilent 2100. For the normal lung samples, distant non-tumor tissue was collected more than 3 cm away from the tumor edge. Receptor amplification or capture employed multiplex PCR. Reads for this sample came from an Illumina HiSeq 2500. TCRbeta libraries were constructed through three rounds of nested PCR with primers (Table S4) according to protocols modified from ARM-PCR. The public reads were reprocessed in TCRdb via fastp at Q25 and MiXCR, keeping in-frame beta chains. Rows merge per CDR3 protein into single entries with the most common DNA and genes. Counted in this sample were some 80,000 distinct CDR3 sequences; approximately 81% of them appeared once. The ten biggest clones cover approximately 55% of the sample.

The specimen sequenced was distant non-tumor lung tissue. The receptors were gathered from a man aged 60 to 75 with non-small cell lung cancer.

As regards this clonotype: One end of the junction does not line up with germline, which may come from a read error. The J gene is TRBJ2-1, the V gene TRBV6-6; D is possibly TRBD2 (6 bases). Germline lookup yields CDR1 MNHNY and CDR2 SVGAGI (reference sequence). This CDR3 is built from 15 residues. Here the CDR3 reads CASSWGGVAYNEQFF. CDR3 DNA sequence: TGCGCCAGCAGTTGGGGCGGGGTTGCCTACAATGAGCAGTTCTTC.

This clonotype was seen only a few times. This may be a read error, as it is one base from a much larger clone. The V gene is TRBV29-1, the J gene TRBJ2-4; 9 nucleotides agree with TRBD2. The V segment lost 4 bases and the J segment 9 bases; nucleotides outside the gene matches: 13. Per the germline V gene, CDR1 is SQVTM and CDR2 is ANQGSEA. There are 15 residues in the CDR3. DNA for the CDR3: TGCAGCGTTGCGAAGTCTAGCGGGACGATGGGCATTCAGTACTTC. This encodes CSVAKSSGTMGIQYF.

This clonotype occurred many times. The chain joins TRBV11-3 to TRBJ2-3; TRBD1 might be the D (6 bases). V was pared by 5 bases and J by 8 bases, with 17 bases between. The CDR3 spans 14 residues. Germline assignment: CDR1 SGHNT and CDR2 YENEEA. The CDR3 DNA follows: TGTGCCAGCAGCCAGGACAGAAGCTCGGGTACGCAGTATTTT. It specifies CASSQDRSSGTQYF.

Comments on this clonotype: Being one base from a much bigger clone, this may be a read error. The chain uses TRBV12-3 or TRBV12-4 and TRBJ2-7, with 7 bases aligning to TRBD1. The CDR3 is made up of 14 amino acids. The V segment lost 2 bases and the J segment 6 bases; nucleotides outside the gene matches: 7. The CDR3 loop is CASSLWTGRSEQYF. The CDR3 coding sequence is TGTGCCAGCAGTTTATGGACAGGACGGTCCGAGCAGTACTTC.

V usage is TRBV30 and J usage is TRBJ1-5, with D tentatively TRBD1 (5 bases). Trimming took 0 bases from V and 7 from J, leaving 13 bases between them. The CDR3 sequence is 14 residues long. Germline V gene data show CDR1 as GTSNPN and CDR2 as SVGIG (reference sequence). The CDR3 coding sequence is TGTGCCTGGAGTGTGGGACTCGGCCACCAGCCCCAGCATTTT. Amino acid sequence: CAWSVGLGHQPQHF.

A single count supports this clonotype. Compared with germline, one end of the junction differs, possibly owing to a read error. CDR3 in DNA: TGTGCCAGCAGCTTTCAGGGAGCAGATACGCATTTTTTT. Translated: CASSFQGADTHFF. The V call is TRBV11-3, the J call TRBJ2-3; either TRBD1 or TRBD2 may supply D (5 bases each). CDR1 and CDR2 from the germline V gene are SGHNT and YENEEA. This CDR3 has 13 amino acids.

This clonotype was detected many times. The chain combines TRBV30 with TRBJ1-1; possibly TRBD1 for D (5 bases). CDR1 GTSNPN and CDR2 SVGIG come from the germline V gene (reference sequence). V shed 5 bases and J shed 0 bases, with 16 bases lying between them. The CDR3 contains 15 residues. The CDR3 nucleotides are TGTGCCTGGTTCCGGCTGGGACTTATGAACACTGAAGCTTTCTTT. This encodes CAWFRLGLMNTEAFF.

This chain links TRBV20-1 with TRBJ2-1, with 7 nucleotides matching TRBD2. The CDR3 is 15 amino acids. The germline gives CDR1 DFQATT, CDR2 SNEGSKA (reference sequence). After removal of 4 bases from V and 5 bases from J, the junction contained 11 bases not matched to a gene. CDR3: CSANQTRGRDNEQFF. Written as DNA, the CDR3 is TGCAGTGCTAACCAGACTAGAGGGAGGGACAATGAGCAGTTCTTC.

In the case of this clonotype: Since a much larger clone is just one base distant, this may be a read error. Written as DNA, the CDR3 is TGTGCCTGCAGTTCCGGGGTTAGGACTGAAGCTTTCTTT. Translated: CACSSGVRTEAFF. J is TRBJ1-1 and V is TRBV12-3 or TRBV12-4; no firm D call. This CDR3 has 13 residues.

The CDR3 reads CSARYGGSGGNTIYF. CDR3 DNA: TGCAGTGCTAGATATGGGGGCAGTGGTGGTAACACCATATATTTT. The gene calls are TRBV20-1 and TRBJ1-3; D may be TRBD1 (6 bases). Germline V CDR1 and CDR2: DFQATT, SNEGSKA (reference sequence). V was shortened by 2 bases and J by 7 bases, with 18 bases between the two germline ends. CDR3 length: 15 residues.

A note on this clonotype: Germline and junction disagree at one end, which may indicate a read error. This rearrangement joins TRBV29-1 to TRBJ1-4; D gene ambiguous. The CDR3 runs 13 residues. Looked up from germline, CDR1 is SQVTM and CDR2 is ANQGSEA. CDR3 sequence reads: CCVDVETNEKLFF. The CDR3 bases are TGCTGCGTTGACGTGGAGACTAATGAAAAACTGTTTTTT.

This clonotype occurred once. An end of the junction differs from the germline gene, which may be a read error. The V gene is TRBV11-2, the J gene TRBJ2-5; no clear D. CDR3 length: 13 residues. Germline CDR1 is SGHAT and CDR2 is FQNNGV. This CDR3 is CASSSIWEESHYF. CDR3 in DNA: TGTGCCAGCAGCTCTATATGGGAAGAGTCCCATTACTTC.

The CDR3 sequence: CASSQDQGRHYEQYF. In DNA, the CDR3 is TGCGCCAGCAGCCAAGATCAGGGACGGCACTACGAGCAGTACTTC. V gene TRBV4-1 combines with J gene TRBJ2-7; possibly TRBD1 or TRBD2 for D (5 bases each). V was trimmed by 0 bases and J by 3 bases, leaving 12 bases between them. There are 15 residues in the CDR3. Germline V lookup: CDR1 MGHRA, CDR2 YSYEKL.

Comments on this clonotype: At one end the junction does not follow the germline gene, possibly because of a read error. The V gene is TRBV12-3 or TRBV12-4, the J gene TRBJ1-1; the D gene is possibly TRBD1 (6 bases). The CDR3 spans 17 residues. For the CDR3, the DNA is TGTGTCAGCAGTATAACTGCGACAGGCGGCATGAACACTGAGGCTTTCTTT. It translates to CVSSITATGGMNTEAFF.

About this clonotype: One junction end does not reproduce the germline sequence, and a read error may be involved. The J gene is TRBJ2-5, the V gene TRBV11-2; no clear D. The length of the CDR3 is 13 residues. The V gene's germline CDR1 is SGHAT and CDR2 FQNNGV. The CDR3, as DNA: TGTGGCAACAGCTCTACAGTGGAAGAGATCCAGTACTTC. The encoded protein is CGNSSTVEEIQYF.

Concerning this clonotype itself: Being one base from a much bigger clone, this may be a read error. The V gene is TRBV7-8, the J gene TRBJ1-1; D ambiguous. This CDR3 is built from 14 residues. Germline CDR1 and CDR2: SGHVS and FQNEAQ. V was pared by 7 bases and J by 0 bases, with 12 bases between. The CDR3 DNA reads TGTGCCAGCACCCCGACGGGGTTGAACACTGAAGCTTTCTTT. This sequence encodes CASTPTGLNTEAFF.

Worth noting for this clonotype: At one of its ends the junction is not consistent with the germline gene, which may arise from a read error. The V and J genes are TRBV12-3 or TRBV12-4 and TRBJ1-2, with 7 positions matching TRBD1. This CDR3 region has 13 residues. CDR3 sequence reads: CASSLGQVVGYTF. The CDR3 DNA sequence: TGTGCCAGCAGTCTCGGACAGGTGGTTGGCTACACCTTT.

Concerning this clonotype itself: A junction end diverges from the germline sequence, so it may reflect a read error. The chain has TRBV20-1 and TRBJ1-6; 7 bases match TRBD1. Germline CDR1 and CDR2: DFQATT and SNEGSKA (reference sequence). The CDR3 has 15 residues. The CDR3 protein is CSVRPQGSDRSLLHF. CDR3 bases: TGCAGTGTTAGACCACAGGGGTCCGATAGGTCACTCCTCCACTTT.

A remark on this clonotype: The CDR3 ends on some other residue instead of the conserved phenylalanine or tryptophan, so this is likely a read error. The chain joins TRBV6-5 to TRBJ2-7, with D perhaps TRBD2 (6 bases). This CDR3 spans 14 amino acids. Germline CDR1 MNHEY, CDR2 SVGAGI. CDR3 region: CDSRRDFGSYEQYC. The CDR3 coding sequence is TGTGACAGCCGCCGGGACTTCGGTTCCTACGAACAGTACTGC.

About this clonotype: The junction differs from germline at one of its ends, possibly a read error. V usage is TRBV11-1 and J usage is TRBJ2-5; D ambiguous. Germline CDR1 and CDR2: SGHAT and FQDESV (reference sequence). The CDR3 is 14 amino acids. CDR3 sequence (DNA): TGTGCTAGCACCTTTGCACCGGGTGGAGAGACCCAGTACTTC. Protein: CASTFAPGGETQYF.

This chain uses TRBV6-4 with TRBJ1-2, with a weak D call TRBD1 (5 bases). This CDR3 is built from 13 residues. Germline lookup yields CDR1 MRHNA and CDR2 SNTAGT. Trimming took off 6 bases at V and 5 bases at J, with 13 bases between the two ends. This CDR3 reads CASSAGESYGYTF. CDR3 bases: TGTGCCAGCAGCGCGGGGGAATCTTATGGCTACACCTTC.

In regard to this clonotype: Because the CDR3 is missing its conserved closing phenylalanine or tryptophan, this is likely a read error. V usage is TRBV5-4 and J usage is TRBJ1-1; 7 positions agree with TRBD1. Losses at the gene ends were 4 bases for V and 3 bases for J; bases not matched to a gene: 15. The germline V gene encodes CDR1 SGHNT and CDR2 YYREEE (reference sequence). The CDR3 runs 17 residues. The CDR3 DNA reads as TGTGCCAGCAGCACCGGTCGACAGGGACGAGGTGACACTGAAGCTTTCTTA. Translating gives CASSTGRQGRGDTEAFL.

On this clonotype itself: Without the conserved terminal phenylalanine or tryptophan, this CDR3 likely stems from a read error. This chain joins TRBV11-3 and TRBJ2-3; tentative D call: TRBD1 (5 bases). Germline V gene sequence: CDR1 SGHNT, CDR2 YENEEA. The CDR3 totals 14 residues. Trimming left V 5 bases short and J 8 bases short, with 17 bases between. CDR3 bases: TGTGCCAGCAGCCAGGACATAAGCTCGGGTACGCAGTATATT. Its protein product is CASSQDISSGTQYI.

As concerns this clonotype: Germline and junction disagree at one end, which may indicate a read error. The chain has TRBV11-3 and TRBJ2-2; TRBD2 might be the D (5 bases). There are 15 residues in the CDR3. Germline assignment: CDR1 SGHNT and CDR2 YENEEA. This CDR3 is CASSLGKVPSGKLFF. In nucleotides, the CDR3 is TGTGCCAGCAGCTTGGGCAAGGTCCCTTCCGGGAAGCTGTTTTTT. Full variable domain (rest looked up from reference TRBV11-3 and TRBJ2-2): EAGVVQSPRYKIIEKKQPVAFWCNPISGHNTLYWYLQNLGQGPELLIRYENEEAVDDSQLPKDRFSAERLKGVDSTLKIQPAELGDSAVYLCASSLGKVPSGKLFFGEGSRLTVL.

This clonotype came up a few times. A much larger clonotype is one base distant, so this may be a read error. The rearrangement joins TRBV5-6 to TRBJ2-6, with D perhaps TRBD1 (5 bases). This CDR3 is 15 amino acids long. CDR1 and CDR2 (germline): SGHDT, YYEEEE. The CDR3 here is CTSNTGISGANVLTF. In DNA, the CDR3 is TGTACCAGCAATACAGGAATCTCTGGGGCCAACGTCCTGACTTTC.

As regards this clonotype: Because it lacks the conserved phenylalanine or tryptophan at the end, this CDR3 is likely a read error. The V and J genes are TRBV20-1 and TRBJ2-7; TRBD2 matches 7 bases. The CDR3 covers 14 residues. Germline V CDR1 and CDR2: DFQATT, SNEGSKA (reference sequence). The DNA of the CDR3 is TGCAGTGCTAGACCACCGGGACTAACGGACGAACAGTACTTA. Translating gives CSARPPGLTDEQYL.